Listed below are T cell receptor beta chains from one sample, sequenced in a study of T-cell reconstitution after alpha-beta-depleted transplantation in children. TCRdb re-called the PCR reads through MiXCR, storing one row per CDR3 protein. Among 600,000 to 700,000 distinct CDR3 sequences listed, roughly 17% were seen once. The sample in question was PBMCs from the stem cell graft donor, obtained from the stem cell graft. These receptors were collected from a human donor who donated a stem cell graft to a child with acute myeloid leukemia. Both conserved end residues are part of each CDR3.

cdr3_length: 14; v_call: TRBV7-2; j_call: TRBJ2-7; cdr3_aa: CASSPKGVMDEQYF
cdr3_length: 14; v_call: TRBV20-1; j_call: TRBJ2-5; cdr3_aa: CSASPPGNRETQYF
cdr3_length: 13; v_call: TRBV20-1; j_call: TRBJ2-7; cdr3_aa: CSASDADSYEQYF
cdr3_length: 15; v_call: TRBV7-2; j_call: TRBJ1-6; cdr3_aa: CASSLHRGENSPLHF
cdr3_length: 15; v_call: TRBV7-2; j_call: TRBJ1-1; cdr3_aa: CASSPMGQGNTEAFF
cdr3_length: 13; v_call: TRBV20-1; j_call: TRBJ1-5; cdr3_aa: CSAPGAGTSPQHF
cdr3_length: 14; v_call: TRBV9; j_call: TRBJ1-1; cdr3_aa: CASSVDSGNTEAFF
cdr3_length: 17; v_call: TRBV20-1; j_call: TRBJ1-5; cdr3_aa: CSARDYWEGHTNQPQHF
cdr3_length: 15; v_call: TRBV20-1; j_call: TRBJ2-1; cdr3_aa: CSAPRGGPTYNEQFF
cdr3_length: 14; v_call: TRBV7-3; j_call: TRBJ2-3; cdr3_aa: CASSLIAGPDTQYF
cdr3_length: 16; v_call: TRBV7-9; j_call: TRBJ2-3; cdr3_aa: CASSSGRLGGTDTQYF
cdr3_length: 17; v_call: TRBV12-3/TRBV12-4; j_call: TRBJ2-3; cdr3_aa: CASRGLAGDTSTDTQYF
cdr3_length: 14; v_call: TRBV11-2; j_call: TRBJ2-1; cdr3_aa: CASSSLGGDNEQFF
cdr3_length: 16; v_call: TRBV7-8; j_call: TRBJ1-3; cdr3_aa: CASSVNLQGSGNTIYF
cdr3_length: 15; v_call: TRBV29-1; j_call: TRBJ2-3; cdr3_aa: CSVVSGTVSTDTQYF
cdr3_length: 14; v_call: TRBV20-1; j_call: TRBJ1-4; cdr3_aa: CSARDPQGNEKLFF
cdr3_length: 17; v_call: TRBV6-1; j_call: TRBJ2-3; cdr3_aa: CASIRTSGGSGTDTQYF
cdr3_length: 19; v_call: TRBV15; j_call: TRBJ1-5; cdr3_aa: CATSRVPGEGPSRDQPQHF
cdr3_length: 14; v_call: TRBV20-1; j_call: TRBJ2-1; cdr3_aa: CSARGAGSYNEQFF
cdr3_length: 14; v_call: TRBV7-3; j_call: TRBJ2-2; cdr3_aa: CASSSNQGAGELFF
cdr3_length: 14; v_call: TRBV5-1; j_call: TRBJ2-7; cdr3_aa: CASSLSVGFYEQYF
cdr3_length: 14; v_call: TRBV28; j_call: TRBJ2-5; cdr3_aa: CASSSGLEEETQYF
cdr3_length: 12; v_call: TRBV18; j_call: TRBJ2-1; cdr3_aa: CASSPIGSEQFF
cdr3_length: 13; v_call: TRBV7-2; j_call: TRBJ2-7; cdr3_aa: CASSLGTSYGQYF
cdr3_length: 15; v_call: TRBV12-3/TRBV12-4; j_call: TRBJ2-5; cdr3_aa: CASTGTGGGQETQYF
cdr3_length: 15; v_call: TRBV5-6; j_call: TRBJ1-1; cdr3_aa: CASSLAGPENTEAFF
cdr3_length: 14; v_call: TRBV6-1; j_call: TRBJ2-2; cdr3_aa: CASRAGQGTGELFF
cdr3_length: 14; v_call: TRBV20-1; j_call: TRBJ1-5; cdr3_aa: CSAGGDGNNQPQHF
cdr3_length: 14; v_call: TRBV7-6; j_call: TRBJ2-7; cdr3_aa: CASSLAMGGDEQYF
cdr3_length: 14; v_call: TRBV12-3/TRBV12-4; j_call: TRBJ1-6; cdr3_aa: CASSLKQPNSPLHF
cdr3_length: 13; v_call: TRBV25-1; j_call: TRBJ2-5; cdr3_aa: CASSEYGRETQYF
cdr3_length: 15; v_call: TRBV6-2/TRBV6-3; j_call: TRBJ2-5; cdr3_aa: CASSYKQGVQETQYF
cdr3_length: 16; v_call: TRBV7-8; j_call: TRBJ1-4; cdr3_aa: CASSLVRDRVREKLFF
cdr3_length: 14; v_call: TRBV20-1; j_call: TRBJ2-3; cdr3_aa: CSLFGGRGTDTQYF
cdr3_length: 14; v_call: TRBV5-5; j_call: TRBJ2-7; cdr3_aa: CASSLFPGNYEQYF
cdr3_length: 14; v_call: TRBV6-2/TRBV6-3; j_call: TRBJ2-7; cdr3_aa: CASIDDGTPDEQYF
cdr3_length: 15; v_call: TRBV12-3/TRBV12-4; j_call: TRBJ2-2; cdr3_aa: CASSPLGGNTGELFF